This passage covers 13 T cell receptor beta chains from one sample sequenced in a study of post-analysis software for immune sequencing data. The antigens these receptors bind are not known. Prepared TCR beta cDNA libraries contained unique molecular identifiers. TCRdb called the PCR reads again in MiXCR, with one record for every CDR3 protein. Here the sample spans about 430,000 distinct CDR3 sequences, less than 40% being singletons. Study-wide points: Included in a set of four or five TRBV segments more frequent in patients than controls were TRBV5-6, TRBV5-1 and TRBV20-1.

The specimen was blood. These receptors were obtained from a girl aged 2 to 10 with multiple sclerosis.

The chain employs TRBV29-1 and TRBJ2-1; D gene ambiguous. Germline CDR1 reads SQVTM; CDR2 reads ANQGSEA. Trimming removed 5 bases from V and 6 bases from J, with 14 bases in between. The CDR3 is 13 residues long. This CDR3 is CSVIPVVRNEQFF. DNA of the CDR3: TGCAGCGTTATCCCAGTCGTACGCAATGAGCAGTTCTTC.

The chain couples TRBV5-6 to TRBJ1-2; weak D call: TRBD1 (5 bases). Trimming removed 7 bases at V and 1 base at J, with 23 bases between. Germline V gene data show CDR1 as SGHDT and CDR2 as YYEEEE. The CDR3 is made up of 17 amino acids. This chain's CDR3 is CASQGLARSSFNYGYTF. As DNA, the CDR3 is TGTGCCAGCCAGGGCCTTGCACGGAGCTCTTTTAACTATGGCTACACCTTC. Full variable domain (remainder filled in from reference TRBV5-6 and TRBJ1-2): DAGVTQSPTHLIKTRGQQVTLRCSPKSGHDTVSWYQQALGQGPQFIFQYYEEEERQRGNFPDRFSGHQFPNYSSELNVNALLLGDSALYLCASQGLARSSFNYGYTFGSGTRLTVV.

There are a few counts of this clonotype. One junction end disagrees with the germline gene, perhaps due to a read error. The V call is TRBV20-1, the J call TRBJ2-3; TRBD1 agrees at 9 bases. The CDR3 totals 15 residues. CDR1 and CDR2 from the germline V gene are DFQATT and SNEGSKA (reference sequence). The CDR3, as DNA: TGCAGTGCTGGAGATCGGGACAGGGGCACAGATACGCAGTATTTT. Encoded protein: CSAGDRDRGTDTQYF.

The chain's CDR3 is CASYGTTDTQYF. CDR3 bases: TGCGCCAGCTACGGGACAACAGATACGCAGTATTTT. The gene calls are TRBV5-1 and TRBJ2-3; D might be TRBD1 (6 bases). This CDR3 has 12 amino acids. Germline assignment: CDR1 SGHRS and CDR2 YFSETQ. Trimming cost V 7 bases and J 3 bases, with 9 bases left between them.

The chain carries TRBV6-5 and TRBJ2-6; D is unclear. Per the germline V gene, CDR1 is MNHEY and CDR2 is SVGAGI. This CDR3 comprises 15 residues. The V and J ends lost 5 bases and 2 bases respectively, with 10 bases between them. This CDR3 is CASSRWVTGANVLTF. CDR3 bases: TGTGCCAGCAGTAGATGGGTGACTGGGGCCAACGTCCTGACTTTC.

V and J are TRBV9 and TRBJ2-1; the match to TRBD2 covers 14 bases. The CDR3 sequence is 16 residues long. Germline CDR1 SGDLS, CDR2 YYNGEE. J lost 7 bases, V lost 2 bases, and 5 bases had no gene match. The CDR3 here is CASSVATSGRGNEQFF. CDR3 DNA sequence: TGTGCCAGCAGCGTGGCGACTAGCGGGAGGGGTAATGAGCAGTTCTTC.

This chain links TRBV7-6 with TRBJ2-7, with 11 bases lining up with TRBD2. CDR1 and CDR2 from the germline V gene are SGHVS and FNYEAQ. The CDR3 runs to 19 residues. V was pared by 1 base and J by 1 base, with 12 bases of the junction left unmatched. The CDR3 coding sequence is TGTGCCAGCAGCTTAGGCCACACATTGGGACTAGCGGCTTCCTACGAGCAGTACTTC. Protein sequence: CASSLGHTLGLAASYEQYF.

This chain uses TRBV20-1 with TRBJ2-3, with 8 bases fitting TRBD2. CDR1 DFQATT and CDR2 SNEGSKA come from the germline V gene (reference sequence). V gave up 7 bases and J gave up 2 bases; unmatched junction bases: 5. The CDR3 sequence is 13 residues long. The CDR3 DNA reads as TGCAGTGTGGCGGGAGGCGCCACAGATACGCAGTATTTT. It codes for CSVAGGATDTQYF.

The CDR3 here is CASSQEWGASGRAVAYNEQFF. DNA for the CDR3: TGTGCCAGCAGCCAAGAATGGGGGGCTAGCGGGAGGGCCGTAGCTTACAATGAGCAGTTCTTC. This chain uses TRBV3-1 with TRBJ2-1; 12 bases line up with TRBD2. This CDR3 is 21 amino acids long. V gave up 0 bases and J gave up 4 bases; unmatched junction bases: 16. Looked up from germline, CDR1 is LGHDT and CDR2 is YNNKEL (reference sequence).

The CDR3 spells CASSSPPQETQYF. The CDR3 DNA follows: TGTGCCAGCAGCTCCCCACCCCAAGAGACCCAGTACTTC. V and J are TRBV13 and TRBJ2-5; no reliable D call. This CDR3 region has 13 residues. CDR1 and CDR2 from the germline V gene are PRHDT and FYEKMQ (reference sequence). The V gene lost 4 bases and the J gene lost 1 base, with 7 bases spanning the gap.

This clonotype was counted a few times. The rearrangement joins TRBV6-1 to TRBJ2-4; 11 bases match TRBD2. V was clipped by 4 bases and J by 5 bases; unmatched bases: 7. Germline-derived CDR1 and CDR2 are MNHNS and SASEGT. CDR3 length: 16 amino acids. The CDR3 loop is CASSGGTSGNENIQYF. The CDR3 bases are TGTGCCAGCAGTGGAGGGACTAGCGGTAATGAAAACATTCAGTACTTC.

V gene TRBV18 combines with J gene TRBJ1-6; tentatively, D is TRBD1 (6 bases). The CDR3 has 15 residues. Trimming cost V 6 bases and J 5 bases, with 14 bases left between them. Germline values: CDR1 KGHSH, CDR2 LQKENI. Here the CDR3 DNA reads TGTGCCAGCTCGGCAGGGGCACCCAATAATTCACCCCTCCACTTT. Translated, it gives CASSAGAPNNSPLHF.

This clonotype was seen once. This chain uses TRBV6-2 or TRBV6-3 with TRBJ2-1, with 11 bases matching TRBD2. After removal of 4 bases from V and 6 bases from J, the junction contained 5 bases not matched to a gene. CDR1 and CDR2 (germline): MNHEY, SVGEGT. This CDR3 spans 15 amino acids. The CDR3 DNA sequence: TGTGCCAGCAGTTCTCCGGGACTAGCGGTCAATGAGCAGTTCTTC. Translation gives CASSSPGLAVNEQFF.